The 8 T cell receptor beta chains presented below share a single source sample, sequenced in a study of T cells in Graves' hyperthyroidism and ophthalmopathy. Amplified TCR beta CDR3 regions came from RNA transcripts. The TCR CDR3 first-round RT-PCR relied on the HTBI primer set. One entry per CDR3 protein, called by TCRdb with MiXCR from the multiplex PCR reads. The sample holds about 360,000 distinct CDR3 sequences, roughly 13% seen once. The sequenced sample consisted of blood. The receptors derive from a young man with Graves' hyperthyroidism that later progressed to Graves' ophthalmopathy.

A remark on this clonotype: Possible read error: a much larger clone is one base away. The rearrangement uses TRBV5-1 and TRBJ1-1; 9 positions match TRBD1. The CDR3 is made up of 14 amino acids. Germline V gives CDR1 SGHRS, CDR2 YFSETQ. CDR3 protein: CASRYGTGLTEASF. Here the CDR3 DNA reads TGCGCCAGCAGATACGGGACAGGGTTAACTGAAGCTTCCTTT.

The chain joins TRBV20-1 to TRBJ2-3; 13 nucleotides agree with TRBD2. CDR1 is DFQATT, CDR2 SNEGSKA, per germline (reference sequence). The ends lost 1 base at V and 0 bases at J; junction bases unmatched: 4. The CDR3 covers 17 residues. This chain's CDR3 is CSARGGTSGASTDTQYF. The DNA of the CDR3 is TGCAGTGCTAGAGGAGGGACTAGCGGGGCAAGCACAGATACGCAGTATTTT.

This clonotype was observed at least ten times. The CDR3 reads CASRTPETESPYSNQPQHF. For the CDR3, the DNA is TGTGCCAGCAGAACGCCCGAGACAGAGAGCCCTTATAGCAATCAGCCCCAGCATTTT. The V gene is TRBV7-3, the J gene TRBJ1-5; possible D gene TRBD1, 5 bases. Deletions cut 6 bases from V and 0 bases from J, with 24 bases between. This CDR3 contains 19 residues. The germline V gene has CDR1 SGHTA and CDR2 FQGTGA.

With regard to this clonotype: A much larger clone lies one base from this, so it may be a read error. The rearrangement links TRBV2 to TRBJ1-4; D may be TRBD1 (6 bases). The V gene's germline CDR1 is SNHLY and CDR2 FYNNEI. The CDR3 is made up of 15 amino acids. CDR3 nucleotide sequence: TGTGCCAGCAGTGTCAGGCCAGGGGCTAATGAAAAACTGTCTTTT. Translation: CASSVRPGANEKLSF.

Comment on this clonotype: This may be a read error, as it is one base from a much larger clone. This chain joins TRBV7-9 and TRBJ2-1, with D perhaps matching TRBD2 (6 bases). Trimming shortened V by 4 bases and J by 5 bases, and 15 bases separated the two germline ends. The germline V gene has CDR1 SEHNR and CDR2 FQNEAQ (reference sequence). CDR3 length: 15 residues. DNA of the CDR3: TGTGCCAGCAGCTCCAGACGGGGAGGAAACAATGAGCAGTTCTTC. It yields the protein CASSSRRGGNNEQFF.

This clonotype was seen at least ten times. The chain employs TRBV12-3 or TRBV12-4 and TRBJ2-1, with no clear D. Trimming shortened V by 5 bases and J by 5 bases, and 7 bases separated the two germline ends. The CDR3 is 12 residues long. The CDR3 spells CASSPRNNEQFF. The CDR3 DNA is TGTGCCAGCAGTCCCCGTAACAATGAGCAGTTCTTC.

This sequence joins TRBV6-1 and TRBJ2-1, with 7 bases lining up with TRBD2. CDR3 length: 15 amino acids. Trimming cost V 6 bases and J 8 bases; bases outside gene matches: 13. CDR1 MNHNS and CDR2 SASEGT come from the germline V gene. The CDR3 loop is CASSPGTIITDEQFF. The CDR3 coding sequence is TGTGCCAGCAGCCCCGGGACTATCATTACGGATGAGCAGTTCTTC.

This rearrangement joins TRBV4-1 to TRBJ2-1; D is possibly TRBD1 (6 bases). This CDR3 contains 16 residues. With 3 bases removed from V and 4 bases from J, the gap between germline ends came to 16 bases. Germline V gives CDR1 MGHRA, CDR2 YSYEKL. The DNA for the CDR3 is TGCGCCAGCAGCCACGTACAGGGATGGCCTTACAATGAGCAGTTCTTC. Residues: CASSHVQGWPYNEQFF.